These 26 T cell receptor beta chains came from one sample sequenced in a study of shared clonotypes between healthy human individuals. The data were produced by immunoSEQ multiplex PCR, yet TCRdb's version contains in-frame clones alone and is incomplete. This table holds approximately 1.5 million clones, around 98.5% found once. Sequencing was done on a sample of naive CD4+ T cells sorted from blood. Subset specified: CD45RA+ positively selected. These receptors were taken from a man aged 25 to 40 in good health.

J is TRBJ1-2 and V is TRBV28; D possibly corresponds to TRBD1 (5 bases). V was clipped by 6 bases and J by 4 bases, with 12 bases between them. This CDR3 spans 13 amino acids. CDR1 is MDHEN and CDR2 is SYDVKM in the germline V gene. The CDR3 DNA reads TGTGCCAGCAGGACCGACAGTCCCTATGGCTACACCTTC. The encoded protein is CASRTDSPYGYTF.

V is TRBV28 and J is TRBJ2-3, with 10 nucleotides matching TRBD1. V trimming: 3 bases; J trimming: 5 bases; junction bases outside the gene matches: 8. Germline lookup yields CDR1 MDHEN and CDR2 SYDVKM. This CDR3 spans 16 amino acids. The CDR3 loop reads CASSLTGQGRGDTQYF. In DNA form, the CDR3 reads TGTGCCAGCAGTTTGACGGGACAGGGGCGGGGAGATACGCAGTATTTT.

Of note for this clone: Different DNA sequences within this sample yield the same CDR3. The chain couples TRBV18 to TRBJ1-4, with D unclear. Germline CDR1 is KGHSH and CDR2 is LQKENI. V lost 3 bases to trimming and J lost 5 bases, with 10 bases between them. This CDR3 has 14 amino acids. This CDR3 reads CASSPAGGNEKLFF. The CDR3 nucleotides are TGTGCCAGCTCACCTGCCGGAGGCAATGAAAAACTGTTTTTT.

The rearrangement joins TRBV4-3 to TRBJ2-2; perhaps TRBD2 as D (6 bases). Germline CDR1 LGHNA, CDR2 YSLEER. Trimming shortened V by 4 bases and J by 5 bases, and 23 bases separated the two germline ends. The CDR3 extends over 18 amino acids. The CDR3 protein is CASSREGGRRSMTGELFF. CDR3 bases: TGCGCCAGCAGCCGAGAGGGAGGTAGACGGAGCATGACCGGGGAGCTGTTTTTT.

The rearrangement joins TRBV29-1 to TRBJ2-3; the D gene is possibly TRBD2 (6 bases). In germline, CDR1 is SQVTM, CDR2 ANQGSEA. Trimming took off 7 bases at V and 0 bases at J, with 23 bases between the two ends. The CDR3 has 17 residues. CDR3 sequence reads: CSGTRAAWTTSTDTQYF. The CDR3 bases are TGCAGCGGAACCCGTGCAGCGTGGACTACGAGCACAGATACGCAGTATTTT.

The chain joins TRBV7-6 to TRBJ2-2, with a weak D call TRBD2 (6 bases). From germline, CDR1 is SGHVS and CDR2 FNYEAQ. V was pared by 1 base and J by 13 bases, with 10 bases between. This CDR3 has 12 residues. The CDR3 sequence is CASSLEGTSLFF. The CDR3 DNA follows: TGTGCCAGCAGCTTAGAAGGGACTTCGCTGTTTTTT.

Here the CDR3 DNA reads TGCGCCAGCAGCCAAGAAAAAAGGGGACTAGCGGGAGGTTGGAATGAGCAGTTCTTC. It specifies CASSQEKRGLAGGWNEQFF. This chain uses TRBV4-3 with TRBJ2-1; 15 nucleotides line up with TRBD2. V shed 0 bases and J 7 bases; nucleotides not matched to a gene: 10. The length of the CDR3 is 19 residues. Germline-derived CDR1 and CDR2 are LGHNA and YSLEER.

This clone was detected once. This chain uses TRBV5-1 with TRBJ2-7, with 7 bases aligning to TRBD1. Germline V lookup: CDR1 SGHRS, CDR2 YFSETQ. Losses at the gene ends were 0 bases for V and 4 bases for J; bases not matched to a gene: 7. This CDR3 contains 15 residues. The CDR3: CASSLARTGPYEQYF. CDR3 coding DNA: TGCGCCAGCAGCTTGGCCCGGACAGGACCTTACGAGCAGTACTTC.

V is TRBV6-4 and J is TRBJ2-5, with D unclear. CDR1 MRHNA and CDR2 SNTAGT come from the germline V gene. The V gene lost 3 bases and the J gene lost 3 bases, with 5 bases spanning the gap. This CDR3 has 12 residues. Here the CDR3 reads CASSEGKETQYF. The CDR3 DNA sequence: TGTGCCAGCAGTGAGGGGAAAGAGACCCAGTACTTC.

The chain recombines TRBV6-5 with TRBJ2-5; D is perhaps TRBD2 (6 bases). Germline-derived CDR1 and CDR2 are MNHEY and SVGAGI. This CDR3 is 13 amino acids long. Trimming removed 6 bases at V and 4 bases at J, with 12 bases between. In DNA, the CDR3 is TGTGCCAGCAGCAAACTAGCTTCAGAGACCCAGTACTTC. As protein: CASSKLASETQYF.

The V and J genes are TRBV19 and TRBJ2-2; TRBD1 might be the D (6 bases). Trimming removed 4 bases from V and 5 bases from J, with 14 bases in between. Germline CDR1 and CDR2: LNHDA and SQIVND (reference sequence). The CDR3 runs 15 residues. This chain's CDR3 is CASSRNRVGTGELFF. The CDR3 DNA is TGTGCCAGTAGTAGAAACAGGGTTGGAACCGGGGAGCTGTTTTTT.

The rearrangement uses TRBV7-9 and TRBJ2-5; 12 bases are a match to TRBD2. The V gene's germline CDR1 is SEHNR and CDR2 FQNEAQ (reference sequence). The CDR3 loop spans 16 amino acids. V dropped 4 bases and J dropped 7; count of bases not matched to a gene: 10. The CDR3 loop reads CASSSRTSGTTGTQYF. The CDR3 region has the DNA TGTGCCAGCAGCTCGAGGACTAGCGGGACCACCGGGACCCAGTACTTC.

For the CDR3, the DNA is TGCGCCAGCAGCCCCTGGACAGATAATGAAAAACTGTTTTTT. Translating it yields CASSPWTDNEKLFF. The gene calls are TRBV5-1 and TRBJ1-4; the D gene is possibly TRBD1 (6 bases). The length of the CDR3 is 14 residues. Germline loops: CDR1 SGHRS, CDR2 YFSETQ. V lost 4 bases to trimming and J lost 4 bases, with 11 bases between them.

V and J are TRBV25-1 and TRBJ2-5; 8 bases are shared with TRBD2. CDR1 MGHDK and CDR2 SYGVNS come from the germline V gene. J lost 5 bases, V lost 2 bases, and 4 bases had no gene match. The CDR3 totals 14 residues. CDR3 nucleotides: TGTGCCAGCAGTGAAGTAGCGGGAAGGGAGACCCAGTACTTC. The encoded protein is CASSEVAGRETQYF.

This clone was counted once. The chain couples TRBV9 to TRBJ2-7; a weak D match, TRBD2 (5 bases). The CDR3 is 14 residues long. With 0 bases removed from V and 3 bases from J, the gap between germline ends came to 10 bases. Per germline, CDR1 SGDLS and CDR2 YYNGEE. DNA for the CDR3: TGTGCCAGCAGCGTAGCTGCGACTAACTACGAGCAGTACTTC. Protein: CASSVAATNYEQYF.

The gene calls are TRBV5-4 and TRBJ2-2, with TRBD1 matching over 8 bases. Losses at the gene ends were 4 bases for V and 2 bases for J; bases not matched to a gene: 4. The length of the CDR3 is 15 residues. The germline gives CDR1 SGHNT, CDR2 YYREEE (reference sequence). The CDR3 spells CASSTDRVNTGELFF. The DNA of the CDR3 is TGTGCCAGCAGCACGGACAGGGTTAACACCGGGGAGCTGTTTTTT.

The chain employs TRBV7-2 and TRBJ2-5; 11 bases line up with TRBD2. Germline V lookup: CDR1 SGHTA, CDR2 FQGNSA. This CDR3 is 20 amino acids long. After removal of 0 bases from V and 5 bases from J, the junction contained 17 bases not matched to a gene. The CDR3 DNA sequence: TGTGCCAGCAGCTTAGCGCCCACAGTAGAACTAGCGGGAGATCGGGAGACCCAGTACTTC. Amino acids: CASSLAPTVELAGDRETQYF.

CDR3 DNA sequence: TGTGCCACCAGCATAGGCGTGGGGGTTAGTTCTAATGAAAAACTGTTTTTT. It yields the protein CATSIGVGVSSNEKLFF. The chain has TRBV15 and TRBJ1-4; a weak D match, TRBD1 (5 bases). Trimming removed 4 bases at V and 3 bases at J, with 18 bases between. Germline CDR1 is LNHNV and CDR2 is YYDKDF (reference sequence). CDR3 size: 17 residues.

V usage is TRBV7-3 and J usage is TRBJ2-1; D may be TRBD2 (6 bases). This CDR3 contains 16 residues. V was cut by 3 bases and J by 4 bases, with 16 bases left in between. The germline V gene has CDR1 SGHTA and CDR2 FQGTGA. For the CDR3, the DNA is TGTGCCAGCAGCTTCGGGGGACTCGCCAATTACAATGAGCAGTTCTTC. Its protein product is CASSFGGLANYNEQFF.

V is TRBV7-2 and J is TRBJ1-5; D not resolved. CDR3 size: 14 residues. V was trimmed by 1 base and J by 7 bases, leaving 11 bases between them. The germline CDR1 and CDR2 sequences are SGHTA and FQGNSA. This chain's CDR3 is CASSLGGGKQPQHF. The CDR3 nucleotides are TGTGCCAGCAGCTTAGGAGGAGGGAAGCAGCCCCAGCATTTT.

About this clone itself: The sample contains more than one DNA sequence encoding this CDR3. This chain uses TRBV29-1 with TRBJ2-5; D unclear. The CDR3 is 12 amino acids. Germline V gene data show CDR1 as SQVTM and CDR2 as ANQGSEA. The germline V and J ends were trimmed by 1 base and 2 bases, with 5 bases remaining between them. In DNA form, the CDR3 reads TGCAGCGTTGAAGGCGGTCAAGAGACCCAGTACTTC. It translates to CSVEGGQETQYF.

This clone was recorded only once. This chain uses TRBV28 with TRBJ1-1; D not resolved. The CDR3 runs to 11 residues. V shed 5 bases and J shed 11 bases, with 12 bases lying between them. Germline CDR1 is MDHEN and CDR2 is SYDVKM. Here the CDR3 reads CASSRVEGAFF. The CDR3 bases are TGTGCCAGCAGTCGAGTAGAAGGGGCTTTCTTT.

The chain combines TRBV18 with TRBJ1-5; no definite D call. Looked up from germline, CDR1 is KGHSH and CDR2 is LQKENI. The CDR3 consists of 16 residues. Trimming pared 3 bases from V and 2 bases from J, leaving 14 bases between. The CDR3 DNA sequence: TGTGCCAGCTCACCCCGTTCGGAGGGTGGCAATCAGCCCCAGCATTTT. Encoded protein: CASSPRSEGGNQPQHF.

A note on this clone: At one boundary the junction diverges from the germline segment, which might be a read error. The J gene is TRBJ2-1, the V gene TRBV7-7, with D perhaps given as TRBD1 or TRBD2 (6 bases each). CDR3 length: 16 amino acids. Germline CDR1 and CDR2: SSHAT and FNYEAQ (reference sequence). CDR3 in DNA: TGTGCTAGCAGCCCCTTTAGGGGGGACAACTACAATGAGCAGTTCTTC. The encoded protein is CASSPFRGDNYNEQFF.

The V and J genes are TRBV27 and TRBJ2-7; D gene uncertain. From germline, CDR1 is MNHEY and CDR2 SMNVEV (reference sequence). The V end was cut by 5 bases, the J end by 3 bases, with 17 bases between. This CDR3 is 15 amino acids long. The CDR3 DNA reads TGTGCCAGCAGTCCTGACTGGATGCTCTTCTACGAGCAGTACTTC. Residues: CASSPDWMLFYEQYF.

The DNA for the CDR3 is TGTGCCAGCTCACCACCAGCAGGGGTAGAGGAGACCCAGTACTTC. Translation: CASSPPAGVEETQYF. J is TRBJ2-5 and V is TRBV18; D might be TRBD1 (6 bases). From germline, CDR1 is KGHSH and CDR2 LQKENI. The CDR3 is made up of 15 amino acids. V was shortened by 0 bases and J by 5 bases, with 13 bases between the two germline ends.